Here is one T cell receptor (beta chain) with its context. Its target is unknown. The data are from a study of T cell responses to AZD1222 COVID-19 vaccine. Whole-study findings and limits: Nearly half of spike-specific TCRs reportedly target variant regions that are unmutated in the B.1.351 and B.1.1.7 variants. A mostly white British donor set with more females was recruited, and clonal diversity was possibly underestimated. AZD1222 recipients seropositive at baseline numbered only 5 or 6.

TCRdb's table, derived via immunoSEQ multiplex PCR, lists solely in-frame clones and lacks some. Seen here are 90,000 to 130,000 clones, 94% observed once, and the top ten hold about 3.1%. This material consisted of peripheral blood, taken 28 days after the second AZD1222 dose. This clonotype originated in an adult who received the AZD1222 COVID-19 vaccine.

CDR3 DNA: TGTGCCAGCTTCGGAAGCTCCTACAATGAGCAGTTCTTC. Translating it yields CASFGSSYNEQFF. The chain has TRBV12-3 or TRBV12-4 and TRBJ2-1; no definite D call. This CDR3 contains 13 residues. V was clipped by 8 bases and J by 0 bases, with 8 bases between them.